This is a list of T cell receptor beta chains from one sample in a study of cytomegalovirus exposure and HLA in healthy donors. Sequenced by immunoSEQ multiplex PCR; TCRdb stores in-frame clones only, minus some. Here the sample spans some 190,000 clones, around 80% being singletons. Sequencing was performed on PBMCs. The receptors were sampled from a woman aged 25-40 years in good health and CMV-seronegative. The CDR3 runs from the conserved cysteine through the conserved F or W. Each record gives: J gene, CDR3 length, clone size, V gene, D gene, CDR3 protein, CDR3 DNA. The D gene is left open where the match is weak. A clone size is listed for some rows: how often the clone was seen (once, few, many), or a class if it is expanded.

>TRBJ1-3|16|NA|TRBV5-1|NA
CASSLAGPSRGNTIYF
TGCGCCAGCAGCTTGGCAGGGCCCAGTCGGGGAAACACCATATATTTT
>TRBJ2-2|16|once|TRBV7-9|TRBD1
CASSNDRGRNTGELFF
TGTGCCAGCAGTAACGACAGGGGGCGCAACACCGGGGAGCTGTTTTTT
>TRBJ1-2|15|NA|TRBV7-2|NA
CASSLAVAEDYGYTF
TGTGCCAGCAGCTTAGCCGTGGCAGAAGACTATGGCTACACCTTC
>TRBJ2-5|17|NA|TRBV5-4|NA
CASSYTPGTGSWETQYF
TGTGCCAGCAGCTATACGCCGGGAACAGGGTCGTGGGAGACCCAGTACTTC
>TRBJ2-7|17|NA|TRBV4-2|NA
CASSQPISGEGPYEQYF
TGTGCCAGCAGCCAACCGATCTCAGGGGAGGGGCCCTACGAGCAGTACTTC
>TRBJ1-2|14|few|TRBV10-2|TRBD1
CASVIPGQGAGYTF
TGCGCCAGCGTAATCCCCGGACAGGGGGCTGGCTACACCTTC
>TRBJ2-2|14|NA|TRBV7-2|NA
CASSPTRNAGELFF
TGTGCCAGCAGCCCGACTAGGAACGCCGGGGAGCTGTTTTTT
>TRBJ2-1|15|few|TRBV5-1|NA
CASSWDTSSYNEQFF
TGCGCCAGCAGCTGGGACACCAGCTCCTACAATGAGCAGTTCTTC
>TRBJ1-2|15|once|TRBV30|NA
CAWSVGGVANYGYTF
TGTGCCTGGAGTGTAGGAGGGGTTGCTAACTATGGCTACACCTTC
>TRBJ1-2|17|NA|TRBV30|NA
CAWSYSGTPNLNYGYTF
TGTGCCTGGAGTTACTCCGGGACACCGAACCTGAACTATGGCTACACCTTC
>TRBJ2-7|15|few|TRBV4-3|NA
CASSQDSRQPYEQYF
TGCGCCAGCAGCCAAGATTCGCGACAGCCCTACGAGCAGTACTTC
>TRBJ2-5|13|NA|TRBV14|NA
CASSDSGRETQYF
TGTGCCAGCAGCGACAGTGGACGGGAGACCCAGTACTTC
>TRBJ1-5|17|NA|TRBV2|NA
CASSEWGTSYSNQPQHF
TGTGCCAGCAGTGAATGGGGGACATCGTATAGCAATCAGCCCCAGCATTTT
>TRBJ2-3|15|NA|TRBV4-2|TRBD2
CASSQRTSSPDTQYF
TGTGCCAGCAGCCAGCGGACTAGTTCCCCAGATACGCAGTATTTT
>TRBJ2-7|16|NA|TRBV5-6|TRBD1
CASSLGLQGPSYEQYF
TGTGCCAGCAGCTTGGGACTACAGGGGCCTTCCTACGAGCAGTACTTC
>TRBJ1-1|14|once|TRBV7-8|TRBD1
CASSLGAGGREAFF
TGTGCCAGCAGCTTAGGGGCAGGGGGACGTGAAGCTTTCTTT
>TRBJ2-5|18|NA|TRBV5-1|TRBD2
CASSWDLLAGGQGETQYF
TGCGCCAGCAGCTGGGACCTACTAGCGGGGGGGCAAGGAGAGACCCAGTACTTC
>TRBJ2-1|16|few|TRBV4-2|NA
CASSQAGGGADNEQFF
TGTGCCAGCAGCCAAGCTGGTGGGGGCGCTGATAATGAGCAGTTCTTC
>TRBJ1-1|12|NA|TRBV29-1|NA
CSVGTGGTEAFF
TGCAGCGTGGGGACTGGAGGGACTGAAGCTTTCTTT
>TRBJ1-2|14|NA|TRBV2|NA
CASSEQGFGYGYTF
TGTGCCAGCAGTGAACAGGGGTTTGGTTATGGCTACACCTTC
>TRBJ1-2|14|NA|TRBV5-6|NA
CASSLRSLIYGYTF
TGTGCCAGCAGCTTGCGGAGCCTGATCTATGGCTACACCTTC
>TRBJ2-7|15|NA|TRBV5-4|NA
CASSSSPSGSYEQYF
TGTGCCAGCAGCTCATCACCTTCGGGCTCCTACGAGCAGTACTTC
>TRBJ1-1|14|NA|TRBV11-2|NA
CASSFVSLNTEAFF
TGTGCCAGCAGCTTCGTCAGTTTGAACACTGAAGCTTTCTTT
>TRBJ2-7|17|NA|TRBV25-1|TRBD1
CASSDPITGTVTYEQYF
TGTGCCAGCAGTGACCCCATAACCGGGACAGTGACCTACGAGCAGTACTTC
>TRBJ2-2|15|NA|TRBV5-1|NA
CASRKEARETGELFF
TGCGCCAGCAGAAAAGAAGCGAGAGAAACCGGGGAGCTGTTTTTT
>TRBJ2-1|17|NA|TRBV12-5|TRBD1
CASGLQTGTGVDNEQFF
TGTGCTAGTGGTTTGCAGACCGGGACAGGGGTTGACAATGAGCAGTTCTTC
>TRBJ2-7|15|few|TRBV7-7|TRBD2
CASSTGTSGGLKQYF
TGTGCCAGCAGCACCGGGACTAGCGGGGGCCTTAAGCAGTACTTC
>TRBJ2-1|15|many|TRBV6-1|TRBD2
CASSPETSGGRPQFF
TGTGCCAGCAGCCCTGAGACTAGCGGGGGGCGCCCGCAGTTCTTC
>TRBJ2-7|14|NA|TRBV6-1|NA
CASSDPGSPYEQYF
TGTGCCAGCAGTGACCCGGGATCCCCCTACGAGCAGTACTTC
>TRBJ2-7|13|NA|TRBV6-6|NA
CASSYTGSHEQYF
TGTGCCAGCAGTTATACAGGGAGCCACGAGCAGTACTTC
>TRBJ2-5|15|once|TRBV5-1|TRBD2
CASSGLAGGEETQYF
TGCGCCAGCAGCGGACTAGCGGGGGGGGAAGAGACCCAGTACTTC